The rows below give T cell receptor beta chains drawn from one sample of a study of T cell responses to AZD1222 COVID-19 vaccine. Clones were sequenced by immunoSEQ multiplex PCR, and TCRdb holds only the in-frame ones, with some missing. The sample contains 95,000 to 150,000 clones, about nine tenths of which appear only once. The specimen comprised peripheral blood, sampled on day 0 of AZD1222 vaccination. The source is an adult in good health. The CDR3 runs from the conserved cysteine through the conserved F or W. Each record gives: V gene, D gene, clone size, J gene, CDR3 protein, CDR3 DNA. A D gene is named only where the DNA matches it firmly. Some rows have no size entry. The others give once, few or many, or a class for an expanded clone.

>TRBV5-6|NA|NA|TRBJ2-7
CASSLGQSYEQYF
TGTGCCAGCAGCTTGGGTCAATCCTACGAGCAGTACTTC
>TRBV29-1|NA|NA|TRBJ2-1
CSVEVSASYNEQFF
TGCAGCGTTGAGGTGTCAGCCTCCTACAATGAGCAGTTCTTC
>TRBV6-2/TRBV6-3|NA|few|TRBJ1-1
CASSYPRGGDTEAFF
TGTGCCAGCAGTTACCCCCGGGGTGGGGACACTGAAGCTTTCTTT
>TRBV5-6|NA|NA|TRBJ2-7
CASSLRYSTSYEQYF
TGTGCCAGCAGCTTGAGGTACAGTACATCCTACGAGCAGTACTTC
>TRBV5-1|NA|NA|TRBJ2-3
CASSLEGSLGQYF
TGCGCCAGCAGCTTGGAGGGTAGTTTGGGGCAGTATTTT
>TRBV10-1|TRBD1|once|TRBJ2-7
CASSGQGAYEQYF
TGCGCCAGCAGCGGACAGGGTGCCTACGAGCAGTACTTC
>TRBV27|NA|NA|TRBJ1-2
CASSSLRGQAYGYTF
TGTGCCAGCAGCTCCCTGCGGGGGCAGGCATATGGCTACACCTTC
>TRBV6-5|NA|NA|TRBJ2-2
CASSQLRGNTGELFF
TGTGCCAGCAGCCAATTGCGGGGTAACACCGGGGAGCTGTTTTTT
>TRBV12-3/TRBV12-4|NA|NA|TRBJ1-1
CASSSTTNTEAFF
TGTGCCAGCAGTTCAACTACGAACACTGAAGCTTTCTTT
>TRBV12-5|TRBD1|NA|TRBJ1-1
CASGLVQGGPPAAFF
TGTGCTAGTGGTTTGGTACAGGGGGGGCCCCCTGCGGCTTTCTTT
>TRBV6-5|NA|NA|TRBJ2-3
CASSYGGFTDTQYF
TGTGCCAGCAGTTATGGTGGATTCACAGATACGCAGTATTTT
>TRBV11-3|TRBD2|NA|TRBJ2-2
CASSPRVVAGDTGELFF
TGTGCCAGCAGCCCGAGGGTAGTAGCGGGGGACACCGGGGAGCTGTTTTTT
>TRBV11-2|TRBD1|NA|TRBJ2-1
CASSPGQGNNEQFF
TGTGCCAGCAGCCCGGGACAGGGGAACAATGAGCAGTTCTTC
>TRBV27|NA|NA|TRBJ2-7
CASSLSAGAHSYEQYF
TGTGCCAGCAGTTTATCCGCAGGGGCCCACTCCTACGAGCAGTACTTC
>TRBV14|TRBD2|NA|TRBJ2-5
CASSQDLAGFETQYF
TGTGCCAGCAGCCAAGATCTAGCGGGATTCGAGACCCAGTACTTC
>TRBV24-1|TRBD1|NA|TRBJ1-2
CATSDGDRAGGYTF
TGTGCCACCAGTGATGGCGACAGGGCTGGTGGCTACACCTTC
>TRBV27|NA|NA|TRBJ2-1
CASTWYNEQFF
TGTGCCAGCACGTGGTACAATGAGCAGTTCTTC
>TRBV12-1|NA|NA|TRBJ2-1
CASSRNEQFF
TGTGCCAGCAGCCGCAATGAGCAGTTCTTC
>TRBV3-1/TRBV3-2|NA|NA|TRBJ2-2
CASSRGTANTGELFF
TGTGCCAGCAGCCGCGGGACAGCGAACACCGGGGAGCTGTTTTTT
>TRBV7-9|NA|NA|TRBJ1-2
CASLKELGLNPRGYTF
TGTGCCAGCTTGAAAGAGCTGGGACTTAACCCACGGGGCTACACCTTC
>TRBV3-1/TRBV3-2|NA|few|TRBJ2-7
CASSQSFEQYF
TGTGCCAGCAGCCAGTCCTTCGAGCAGTACTTC
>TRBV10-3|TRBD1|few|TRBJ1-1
CAIKARQGVGEAFF
TGTGCCATCAAAGCCCGACAGGGGGTGGGTGAAGCTTTCTTT
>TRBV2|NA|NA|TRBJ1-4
CASSVQGTEKLFF
TGTGCCAGCAGTGTACAGGGTACTGAAAAACTGTTTTTT
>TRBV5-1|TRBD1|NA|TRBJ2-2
CASSSGQGASNTGELFF
TGCGCCAGCAGCTCTGGACAGGGGGCCTCGAACACCGGGGAGCTGTTTTTT
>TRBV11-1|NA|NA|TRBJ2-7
CASSLEADLHTYEQYF
TGTGCCAGCAGCTTAGAGGCCGACTTACACACCTACGAGCAGTACTTC
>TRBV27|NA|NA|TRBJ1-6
CASHPRASSYNSPLHF
TGTGCCAGCCACCCACGGGCTAGCTCCTATAATTCACCCCTCCACTTT
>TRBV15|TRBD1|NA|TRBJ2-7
CATSRDRDEQYF
TGTGCCACCAGCAGGGACAGGGACGAGCAGTACTTC
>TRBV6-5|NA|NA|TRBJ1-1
CASSYLQSNTEAFF
TGTGCCAGCAGTTACCTGCAGTCGAACACTGAAGCTTTCTTT
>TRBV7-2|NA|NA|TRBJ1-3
CASSLDENGNTIYF
TGTGCCAGCAGCCTGGACGAAAATGGAAACACCATATATTTT
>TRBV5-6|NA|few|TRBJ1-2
CASSFPGNYGYTF
TGTGCCAGCAGCTTTCCGGGTAACTATGGCTACACCTTC
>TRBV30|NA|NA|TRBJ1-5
CAWSVPPPGKGNQPQHF
TGTGCCTGGAGTGTACCCCCGCCCGGGAAGGGCAATCAGCCCCAGCATTTT
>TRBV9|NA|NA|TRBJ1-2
CASSVVKGGGYTF
TGTGCCAGCAGCGTAGTGAAGGGCGGAGGCTACACCTTC
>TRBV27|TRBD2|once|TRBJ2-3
CASSPTSGSYTDTQYF
TGTGCCAGCAGTCCTACTAGCGGGTCGTACACAGATACGCAGTATTTT
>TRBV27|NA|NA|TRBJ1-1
CASSYQDRNTEAFF
TGTGCCAGCAGTTATCAAGACCGGAACACTGAAGCTTTCTTT
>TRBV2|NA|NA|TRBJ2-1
CASSESRGGGFF
TGTGCCAGCAGTGAATCGCGGGGAGGGGGGTTCTTC
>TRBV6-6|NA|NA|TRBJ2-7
CASTRGDEQYF
TGTGCCAGCACCCGGGGCGACGAGCAGTACTTC
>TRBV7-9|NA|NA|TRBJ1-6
CATTSSYNSPLHF
TGTGCTACGACAAGCTCCTATAATTCACCCCTCCACTTT
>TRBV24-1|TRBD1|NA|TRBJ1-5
CATSDSTGRHQPQHF
TGTGCCACCAGTGACTCGACAGGGCGACATCAGCCCCAGCATTTT
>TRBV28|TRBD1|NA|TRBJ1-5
CASSLGTGVVQPQHF
TGTGCCAGCAGTTTAGGAACAGGGGTTGTCCAGCCCCAGCATTTT
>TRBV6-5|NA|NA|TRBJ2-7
CASSSPQLAGPEQYF
TGTGCCAGCAGTTCCCCCCAACTAGCCGGTCCCGAGCAGTACTTC
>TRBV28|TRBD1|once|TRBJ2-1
CASRGEQGVTYNEQFF
TGTGCCAGCAGGGGAGAACAGGGGGTAACCTACAATGAGCAGTTCTTC
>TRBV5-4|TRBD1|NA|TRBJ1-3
CASSSTGRGNTIYF
TGTGCCAGCAGCTCGACAGGGAGGGGAAACACCATATATTTT
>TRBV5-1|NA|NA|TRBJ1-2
CASSLATAERGYTF
TGCGCCAGCAGCTTGGCCACAGCTGAAAGGGGCTACACCTTC
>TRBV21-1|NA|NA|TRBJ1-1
CARDGRGPGTEAFF
TGTGCCAGAGATGGCAGGGGGCCTGGCACTGAAGCTTTCTTT
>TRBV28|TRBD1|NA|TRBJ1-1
CASSSGGGGNTEAFF
TGTGCCAGCAGTTCAGGGGGCGGAGGAAACACTGAAGCTTTCTTT
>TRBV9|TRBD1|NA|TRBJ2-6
CASSADRVTGANVLTF
TGTGCCAGCAGCGCGGACAGGGTAACTGGGGCCAACGTCCTGACTTTC
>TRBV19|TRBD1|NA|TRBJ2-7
CASSIDIRQGVGEQYF
TGTGCCAGTAGTATAGATATTCGGCAGGGGGTCGGAGAGCAGTACTTC
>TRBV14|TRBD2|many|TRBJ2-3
CASSQIRAGGPDTQYF
TGTGCCAGCAGCCAAATCCGAGCGGGGGGCCCAGATACGCAGTATTTT
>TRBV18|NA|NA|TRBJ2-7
CASSPVDGDEQYF
TGTGCCAGCTCACCAGTAGACGGGGACGAGCAGTACTTC
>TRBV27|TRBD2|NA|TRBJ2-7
CASSPPGGKDYEQYF
TGTGCCAGCAGTCCCCCCGGGGGGAAAGATTACGAGCAGTACTTC